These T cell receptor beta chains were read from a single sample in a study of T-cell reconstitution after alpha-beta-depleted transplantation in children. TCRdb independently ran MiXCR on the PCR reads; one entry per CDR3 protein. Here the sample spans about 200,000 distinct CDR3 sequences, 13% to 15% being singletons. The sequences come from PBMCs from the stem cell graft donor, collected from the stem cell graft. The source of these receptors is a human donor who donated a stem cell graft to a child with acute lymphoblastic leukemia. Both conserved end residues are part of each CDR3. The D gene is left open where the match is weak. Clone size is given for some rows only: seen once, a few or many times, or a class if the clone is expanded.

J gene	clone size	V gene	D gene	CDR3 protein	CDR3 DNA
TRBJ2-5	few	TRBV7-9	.	CASINNRPPGETQYF	TGTGCCAGCATTAACAACCGGCCCCCAGGAGAGACCCAGTACTTC
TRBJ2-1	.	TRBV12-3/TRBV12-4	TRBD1	CASTSTGNYNEQFF	TGTGCCAGCACCTCGACAGGGAACTACAATGAGCAGTTCTTC
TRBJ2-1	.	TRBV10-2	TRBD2	CASSEEGSREHHEQFF	TGCGCCAGCAGTGAGGAGGGTTCGCGGGAGCACCATGAGCAGTTCTTC
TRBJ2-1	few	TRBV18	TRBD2	CASSPRILAGGHNEQFF	TGTGCCAGCTCACCACGCATACTAGCGGGAGGTCACAATGAGCAGTTCTTC
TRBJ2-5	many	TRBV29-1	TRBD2	CSVEEERGAPQETQYF	TGCAGCGTTGAAGAGGAGCGGGGCGCCCCACAAGAGACCCAGTACTTC
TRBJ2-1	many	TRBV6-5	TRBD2	CASSYSTSGLYNEQFF	TGTGCCAGCAGTTACTCGACTAGCGGGCTGTACAATGAGCAGTTCTTC
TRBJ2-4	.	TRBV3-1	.	CAFSPRRGSGLAKNIQYF	TGTGCCTTCAGTCCCAGAAGGGGGAGTGGACTAGCCAAAAACATTCAGTACTTC
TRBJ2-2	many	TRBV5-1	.	CASSLDRVNTGELFF	TGCGCCAGCAGCTTGGACAGGGTGAACACCGGGGAGCTGTTTTTT
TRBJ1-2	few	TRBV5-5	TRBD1	CASSHGQGLYGYTF	TGTGCCAGCAGCCATGGACAGGGTCTGTATGGCTACACCTTC
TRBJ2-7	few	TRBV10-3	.	CAISSTGTVDEQYF	TGTGCCATCAGCTCCACCGGGACGGTAGACGAGCAGTACTTC
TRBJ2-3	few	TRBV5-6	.	CASTLGVSLRVGDTQYF	TGTGCCAGCACCCTCGGAGTCTCGCTGCGGGTTGGAGATACGCAGTATTTT
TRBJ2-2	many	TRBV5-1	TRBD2	CASGTSGSAGELFF	TGCGCCAGTGGGACTAGCGGGAGTGCCGGGGAGCTGTTTTTT
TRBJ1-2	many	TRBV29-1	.	CSVVSSVGGYTF	TGCAGCGTTGTTTCTTCCGTGGGTGGCTACACCTTC
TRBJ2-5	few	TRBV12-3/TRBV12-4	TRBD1	CASKGQGVQETQYF	TGTGCCAGTAAAGGACAGGGAGTACAAGAGACCCAGTACTTC
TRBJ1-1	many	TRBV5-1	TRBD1	CASSLEQGHSEAFF	TGCGCCAGCAGCTTGGAACAGGGGCACTCTGAAGCTTTCTTT
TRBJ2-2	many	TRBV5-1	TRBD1	CASSRGTVNTGELFF	TGCGCCAGCAGCCGTGGGACAGTAAACACCGGGGAGCTGTTTTTT
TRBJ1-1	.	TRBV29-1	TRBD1	CSVEPGQGLVKAFF	TGCAGCGTTGAACCTGGACAGGGGCTTGTCAAAGCTTTCTTT
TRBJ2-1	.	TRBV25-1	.	CASNSYSGNEQFF	TGTGCCAGCAACAGTTATTCGGGCAATGAGCAGTTCTTC
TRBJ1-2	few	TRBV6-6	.	CASSYRGYGYTF	TGTGCCAGCAGTTACCGGGGCTATGGCTACACCTTC
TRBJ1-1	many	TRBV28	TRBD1	CASSYSDRALSDTEAFF	TGTGCCAGCAGCTACTCGGACAGGGCCCTCTCTGACACTGAAGCTTTCTTT
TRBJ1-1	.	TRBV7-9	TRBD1	CASSRGQGPRAFF	TGTGCCAGCAGCCGGGGACAGGGCCCTCGAGCTTTCTTT
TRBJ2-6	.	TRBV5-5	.	CASSVEGPLSGANGLTF	TGTGCCAGCAGCGTTGAGGGGCCTCTCTCTGGGGCCAACGGCCTGACTTTC
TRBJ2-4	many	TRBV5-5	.	CASSLHPGGQESIQYF	TGTGCCAGCAGCTTGCACCCGGGGGGACAGGAGAGCATTCAGTACTTC
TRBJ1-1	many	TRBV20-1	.	CSAGPSVGTEAFF	TGCAGTGCTGGACCCTCAGTGGGCACTGAAGCTTTCTTT
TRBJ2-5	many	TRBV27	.	CASSFLRDQETQYF	TGTGCCAGCAGTTTCTTGCGTGACCAAGAGACCCAGTACTTC
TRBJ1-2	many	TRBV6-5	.	CASSLLSQAYGYTF	TGTGCCAGCAGTTTACTCAGCCAGGCATATGGCTACACCTTC
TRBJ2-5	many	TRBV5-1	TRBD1	CASSYSGQKETQYF	TGCGCCAGCAGCTATTCGGGACAGAAAGAGACCCAGTACTTC
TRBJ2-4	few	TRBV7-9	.	CASSLSLAKNIQYF	TGTGCCAGCAGCTTATCTCTTGCCAAAAACATTCAGTACTTC
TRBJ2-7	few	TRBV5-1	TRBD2	CASSLARQGGDEQYF	TGCGCCAGCAGCTTGGCTCGGCAGGGAGGGGACGAGCAGTACTTC
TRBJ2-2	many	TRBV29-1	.	CSVEYAGELFF	TGCAGCGTCGAGTACGCCGGGGAGCTGTTTTTT
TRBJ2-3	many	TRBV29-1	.	CSVIGLSDTQYF	TGCAGCGTGATTGGACTTTCGGATACGCAGTATTTT
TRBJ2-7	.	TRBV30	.	CAWSFGVRGYEQYF	TGTGCCTGGAGTTTCGGGGTACGGGGCTACGAGCAGTACTTC
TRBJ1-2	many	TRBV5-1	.	CASSLNVQGHGYTF	TGCGCCAGCAGCTTGAATGTCCAGGGCCACGGCTACACCTTC
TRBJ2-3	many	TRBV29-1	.	CSGNGMGIGTDTQYF	TGCAGCGGAAATGGGATGGGGATTGGCACAGATACGCAGTATTTT
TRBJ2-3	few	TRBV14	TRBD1	CASSPTGASDTQYF	TGTGCCAGCAGCCCAACAGGGGCCTCAGATACGCAGTATTTT
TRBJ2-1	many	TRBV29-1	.	CTTRRQNDEQFF	TGCACCACACGGCGGCAGAACGATGAGCAGTTCTTC
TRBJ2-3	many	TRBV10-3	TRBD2	CAISDPIASGRVPDTQYF	TGTGCCATCAGTGATCCTATAGCTAGCGGGAGGGTGCCAGATACGCAGTATTTT
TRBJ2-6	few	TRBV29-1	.	CSVAGRWLAPSGANVLTF	TGCAGCGTTGCCGGACGCTGGTTGGCACCCTCTGGGGCCAACGTCCTGACTTTC
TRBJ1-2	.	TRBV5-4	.	CASSLGFFGGNYGYTF	TGTGCCAGCAGCTTGGGGTTTTTCGGGGGAAACTATGGCTACACCTTC
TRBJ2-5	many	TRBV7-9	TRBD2	CASRQSGSKETQYF	TGTGCCAGCAGGCAGAGCGGGAGTAAAGAGACCCAGTACTTC
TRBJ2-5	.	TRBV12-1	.	CAMSFLAGEETQYF	TGTGCCATGAGCTTTTTGGCGGGGGAAGAGACCCAGTACTTC
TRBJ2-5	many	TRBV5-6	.	CASSPPMGTPQYF	TGTGCCAGCAGCCCCCCAATGGGGACGCCTCAGTACTTC
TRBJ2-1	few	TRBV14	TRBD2	CASSQVLAGANEQFF	TGTGCCAGCAGCCAAGTGCTAGCGGGTGCCAATGAGCAGTTCTTC